A single sample is the source of the 16 T cell receptor beta chains below, sequenced in a study of cytomegalovirus exposure and HLA in healthy donors. Sequencing used immunoSEQ multiplex PCR; TCRdb keeps in-frame clones, though not all of them. The profile shows around 200,000 clones, about 81% of them singletons. Sequencing used PBMCs. These receptors all stem from a woman in her 30s in good health and CMV-seronegative.

The genes are TRBV7-3 and TRBJ2-7; 9 bases line up with TRBD2. Trimming cost V 0 bases and J 7 bases; bases outside gene matches: 7. CDR3 size: 15 residues. Germline V gene lookup returns CDR1 SGHTA and CDR2 FQGTGA. CDR3 sequence: CASSLTPSGVEEQYF. The CDR3 coding sequence is TGTGCCAGCAGCTTAACCCCTAGCGGGGTTGAAGAGCAGTACTTC.

This clone was seen more than once but under ten times. The chain links TRBV7-2 to TRBJ2-7; no clear D. V lost 5 bases to trimming and J lost 4 bases, with 6 bases between them. The germline CDR1 and CDR2 sequences are SGHTA and FQGNSA. The CDR3 loop spans 11 amino acids. Written as DNA, the CDR3 is TGTGCCAGCAGCCCGACTTACGAGCAGTACTTC. This sequence encodes CASSPTYEQYF.

The chain is built from TRBV4-1 and TRBJ2-3, with D perhaps TRBD2 (6 bases). The CDR3 sequence is 15 residues long. Germline lookup yields CDR1 MGHRA and CDR2 YSYEKL. Trimming pared 4 bases from V and 0 bases from J, leaving 11 bases between. The CDR3 DNA follows: TGCGCCAGCAGCCCGCCGAGCGGGAGCACAGATACGCAGTATTTT. Translated, it gives CASSPPSGSTDTQYF.

The chain has TRBV21-1 and TRBJ1-2; the table's D gene call, TRBD1, was not cross checked with the DNA. TRBV21-1 is assigned pseudogene status. This CDR3 contains 14 residues. This chain's CDR3 is CASSNHTGGGGYTF. The CDR3, as DNA: TGTGCCAGCAGCAACCATACAGGGGGAGGTGGCTACACCTTC.

The chain links TRBV15 to TRBJ2-3, with D possibly being TRBD1 (7 bases). Germline CDR1 and CDR2: LNHNV and YYDKDF (reference sequence). Trimming stripped 1 base from V and 1 base from J, with 12 bases between. There are 16 residues in the CDR3. The CDR3 sequence is CATSRVGGGRTDTQYF. The CDR3 nucleotides read TGTGCCACCAGCAGAGTCGGAGGGGGCCGCACAGATACGCAGTATTTT.

This chain uses TRBV6-1 with TRBJ2-5; D is possibly TRBD1 (7 bases). V lost 3 bases and J 1 base, leaving 15 bases between the germline ends. CDR1 and CDR2 from the germline V gene are MNHNS and SASEGT. There are 16 residues in the CDR3. CDR3 region: CASSEYPGGIQETQYF. Written as DNA, the CDR3 is TGTGCCAGCAGTGAGTACCCAGGGGGGATCCAAGAGACCCAGTACTTC.

The rearrangement links TRBV9 to TRBJ2-1, with D uncertain. Trimming cost V 1 base and J 5 bases, with 4 bases left between them. The CDR3 runs 12 residues. From germline, CDR1 is SGDLS and CDR2 YYNGEE. In DNA, the CDR3 is TGTGCCAGCAGCGTATTAAACAATGAGCAGTTCTTC. Amino acid sequence: CASSVLNNEQFF.

In this sample, this clone turned up once. The chain links TRBV19 to TRBJ1-2; TRBD1 might be the D (5 bases). CDR3 size: 12 residues. Germline V gives CDR1 LNHDA, CDR2 SQIVND (reference sequence). V was shortened by 9 bases and J by 4 bases, with 12 bases between the two germline ends. The CDR3 bases are TGTGCCAGCGGGTTAGGGGTCTATGGCTACACCTTC. Its protein is CASGLGVYGYTF. The full variable domain, completed using reference TRBV19 and TRBJ1-2, is DGGITQSPKYLFRKEGQNVTLSCEQNLNHDAMYWYRQDPGQGLRLIYYSQIVNDFQKGDIAEGYSVSREKKESFPLTVTSAQKNPTAFYLCASGLGVYGYTFGSGTRLTVV.

This chain uses TRBV5-1 with TRBJ1-2, with 10 positions matching TRBD1. The CDR3 totals 15 residues. Germline loops: CDR1 SGHRS, CDR2 YFSETQ. The V and J ends lost 4 bases and 3 bases, in that order; junction bases with no gene match: 6. CDR3 sequence reads: CASSLGQGGHYGYTF. In DNA, the CDR3 is TGCGCCAGCAGCCTCGGACAGGGGGGCCACTATGGCTACACCTTC.

This chain joins TRBV19 and TRBJ1-2, with 8 positions matching TRBD1. In germline, CDR1 is LNHDA, CDR2 SQIVND (reference sequence). With 4 bases clipped from V and 1 base from J, the junction kept 8 bases outside the gene matches. The CDR3 totals 16 residues. The CDR3 region has the DNA TGTGCCAGTAGTACCGTCCTGGACAGGGTTAACTATGGCTACACCTTC. Translation: CASSTVLDRVNYGYTF.

The rearrangement joins TRBV15 to TRBJ2-5; 9 bases match TRBD2. Trimming took 3 bases from V and 5 from J; bases not matched to a gene: 10. The CDR3 consists of 16 residues. CDR1 is LNHNV and CDR2 is YYDKDF in the germline V gene (reference sequence). The CDR3 is CATSSPWIAGVETQYF. The CDR3, as DNA: TGTGCCACCAGCAGTCCCTGGATAGCGGGAGTTGAGACCCAGTACTTC.

This clone was seen only once. This chain uses TRBV27 with TRBJ2-7; 13 bases fit TRBD2. This CDR3 is built from 16 residues. The trim removed 3 bases at V and 7 bases at J, leaving 9 bases unmatched. The germline V gene has CDR1 MNHEY and CDR2 SMNVEV (reference sequence). Written as DNA, the CDR3 is TGTGCCAGCAGTTTCTTACTAGCGGGGGGGCCCGGGGAGCAGTACTTC. Residues: CASSFLLAGGPGEQYF.

This chain joins TRBV2 and TRBJ2-7; 7 bases match TRBD1. This CDR3 has 13 residues. With V trimmed by 4 bases and J by 6 bases, 6 bases remained unmatched. Per the germline V gene, CDR1 is SNHLY and CDR2 is FYNNEI. The CDR3: CASSAFDRAEQYF. CDR3 DNA: TGTGCCAGCAGTGCCTTTGACAGGGCCGAGCAGTACTTC.

This clone was found once. The chain combines TRBV9 with TRBJ2-1; possibly TRBD2 for D (5 bases). V lost 2 bases, J lost 9 bases, and 15 bases lay in between. CDR3 size: 14 residues. Germline V CDR1 and CDR2: SGDLS, YYNGEE. The CDR3 reads CASSVLQVAGEQFF. The DNA of the CDR3 is TGTGCCAGCAGCGTCCTCCAGGTGGCGGGTGAGCAGTTCTTC. The full variable domain, rest sourced from reference TRBV9 and TRBJ2-1, is DSGVTQTPKHLITATGQRVTLRCSPRSGDLSVYWYQQSLDQGLQFLIQYYNGEERAKGNILERFSAQQFPDLHSELNLSSLELGDSALYFCASSVLQVAGEQFFGPGTRLTVL.

The rearrangement joins TRBV5-1 to TRBJ1-1; D remains ambiguous. The CDR3 covers 13 residues. Per the germline V gene, CDR1 is SGHRS and CDR2 is YFSETQ. V lost 1 base, J lost 4 bases, and 8 bases lay in between. CDR3 in amino acids: CASSLIAGTEAFF. The CDR3 DNA follows: TGCGCCAGCAGCTTGATCGCGGGCACTGAAGCTTTCTTT. Filled out from reference TRBV5-1 and TRBJ1-1, the complete variable domain reads KAGVTQTPRYLIKTRGQQVTLSCSPISGHRSVSWYQQTPGQGLQFLFEYFSETQRNKGNFPGRFSGRQFSNSRSEMNVSTLELGDSALYLCASSLIAGTEAFFGQGTRLTVV.

The chain uses TRBV6-5 and TRBJ1-2, with D perhaps matching TRBD1 (5 bases). The CDR3 contains 14 residues. The ends were cut back, 2 bases at V and 3 bases at J, with 10 bases in the middle. The germline V gene has CDR1 MNHEY and CDR2 SVGAGI. The CDR3 DNA sequence: TGTGCCAGCAGTTACGACAGCCCTGACTATGGCTACACCTTC. This sequence encodes CASSYDSPDYGYTF.